The text below deals with one TCR beta chain. Its binding antigen is unknown. No base qualities exist here, and no much larger clone lies one base off it. The donors were included in the validation cohort of some 110 subjects, a group kept apart from the roughly 610-subject first cohort. V and J are truncated by 5 bases and 4 bases respectively, leaving an intervening sequence of 9 bases. The CDR3 numbers 13 residues from cysteine through phenylalanine. Of all the DNA, just the CDR3 is kept, 39 bases in frame from base 1. CDR1 and CDR2 are drawn from the germline V gene (reference sequence): LNHNV, YYDKDF. This sample was taken from a study of cytomegalovirus exposure and HLA in healthy donors (dated by TCRdb to 2015 to 2018). General notes on the study: The 550 to 750 repertoires of the first cohort and the 110 or so validation repertoires were produced on the same platform, according to a later analysis. The study aimed to test whether cataloging public T cell receptors could reveal signatures of past pathogen exposure. In addition to the first cohort of 666 subjects, a separate validation cohort of approximately 130 different subjects was used. To predict cytomegalovirus infection status, the study combined high-throughput TCR immunosequencing, statistical association of individual TCRs with disease status, and machine learning.

Broad study findings and their caveats: In both the original and validation cohorts, the classifier was reported to diagnose cytomegalovirus status with high specificity and sensitivity. The validation cohort had no HLA typing available for a later analysis, so co-occurrence within that cohort was assessed over all 120 or so repertoires. In vitro tests confirmed that a few of the cytomegalovirus-associated TCR beta chains recognize cytomegalovirus antigens. Subsequent analysis determined that TCRs grouped into clusters in the first cohort also showed a tendency toward co-occurrence across the 90 to 150 validation repertoires, and approximately 93% of cluster scores exceeded 0. Across donors, most TCR sequences were observed very rarely, whereas some public TCRs were present in many individuals. In the study, approximately 160 TCR beta chains were listed as associated with cytomegalovirus. The authors suggested that the approach could potentially be extended to other disease states and immunological phenotypes.

The library was made by the immunoSEQ multiplex PCR assay. In the source study's methods: A statistical classification framework was developed to diagnose cytomegalovirus status using the catalog of TCR beta chain sequences. TCRdb limited this immuneACCESS table to in-frame rearrangements with V and J called. A share of clones is missing; checked studies link under half to unresolved V genes, and the rest is unexplained. That table is the source of V, J and clone size, and D and trimming were worked out from the DNA. The sample records fewer than 85,000 clones, 94% of which are singletons. About 0.6% of the sample is held by the ten biggest clonotypes.

The rearrangement joined TRBV15 to TRBJ1-5; no D gene can be assigned with confidence. This receptor was taken from a woman aged 18-29 years in good health and CMV-seronegative. Material: PBMCs. DNA sequence: TGTGCCACCAGCTTTGATCTAAATCAGCCCCAGCATTTT. This codes for CATSFDLNQPQHF.